Below, one TCR beta chain is given with its context. Patients were excluded if they had other autoimmune diseases or uncontrolled infections, and likewise if pregnancy or lactation applied. Clinicians made diagnoses from clinical symptoms, serum thyroxine, TRAb, thyroid ultrasound and orbital computed tomography. The TCR beta CDR3 regions underwent amplification from RNA transcripts. The authors performed first-round RT-PCR with HTBI primers and then a second-round multiplex PCR. MiXCR was run by TCRdb on the multiplex PCR reads, yielding one entry per CDR3 protein. Of 900,000 to 1,200,000 distinct CDR3 sequences in the sample, 35% to 40% were seen once. The CDR3 is 15 amino acids. J lost 5 bases, V lost 3 bases, and 8 bases had no gene match. Germline V CDR1 and CDR2: SGHKS, YYEKEE (reference sequence). The record originates from a study of Graves' ophthalmopathy and Graves' hyperthyroidism.

V gene TRBV5-5 combines with J gene TRBJ2-5, with 9 bases that match TRBD1. The sequencing input was peripheral blood or thyroid tissue (not recorded which). This TCR came from an adult man with Graves' hyperthyroidism. In DNA form, the CDR3 reads TGTGCCAGCAGCTGGGGACAGGGAGGATTCGAGACCCAGTACTTC. It is translated as CASSWGQGGFETQYF.